Listed below are T cell receptor beta chains from one sample, sequenced in a study of blood T cell repertoires in COVID-19. Using immunoSEQ multiplex PCR, the repertoire was profiled, and TCRdb retains in-frame clones only, with some absent. The sample carries 200,000 to 300,000 clones, roughly 87% recorded once. Sample: PBMCs or T cells enriched from blood (not recorded which). The source is a young woman with acute COVID-19. The CDR3 runs from the conserved cysteine through the conserved F or W. The D gene is left open where the match is weak. Only some rows state a clone size, as once, few, many or a class for expanded clones.

j_gene	d_gene	abundance	v_gene	CDR3nt	CDR3aa
TRBJ1-1	TRBD1	few	TRBV5-4	TGTGCCAGCAGCCTCCCAGGGGCAGGGGGATACACTGAAGCTTTCTTT	CASSLPGAGGYTEAFF
TRBJ2-3	NA	NA	TRBV9	TGTGCCAGCAGCCCAGACACGATGGATACGCAGTATTTT	CASSPDTMDTQYF
TRBJ2-1	TRBD2	NA	TRBV10-1	TGCGCCAGCAGTGACATGGGACTAGCGGGGAGTTACAATGAGCAGTTCTTC	CASSDMGLAGSYNEQFF
TRBJ1-5	NA	NA	TRBV19	TGTGCCAGTAGTATAGATCAAGGGGTGCGGTTTGATAGGCAGCCCCAGCATTTT	CASSIDQGVRFDRQPQHF
TRBJ1-3	NA	NA	TRBV19	TGTGCCAGTAGTACGTCTACGAACTCTGGAAACACCATATATTTT	CASSTSTNSGNTIYF
TRBJ2-7	NA	NA	TRBV13	TGTGCCAGCAGCTTCGACAGGACCACCTACGAGCAGTACTTC	CASSFDRTTYEQYF
TRBJ2-2	TRBD1	NA	TRBV2	TGTGCCAGCAGTGAGTGGACAGGGGTTGGGCTCACCGGGGAGCTGTTTTTT	CASSEWTGVGLTGELFF
TRBJ1-2	TRBD1	NA	TRBV19	TGTGCCAGTAGTATAGTAGCCACAGGGGGCTATGGCTACACCTTC	CASSIVATGGYGYTF
TRBJ2-5	NA	NA	TRBV3-1/TRBV3-2	TGTGCCAGCAGCCAAGAATCGCGGTTTAGGGGTAGCGGCTTACAAGAGACCCAGTACTTC	CASSQESRFRGSGLQETQYF
TRBJ1-2	NA	NA	TRBV20-1	TGCAGTGCTAGTCCCAGAAACTATGGCTACACCTTC	CSASPRNYGYTF
TRBJ1-1	NA	NA	TRBV30	TGTGCCTGGATGCAGGGATCCCTGAACACTGAAGCTTTCTTT	CAWMQGSLNTEAFF
TRBJ1-2	NA	once	TRBV29-1	TGCAGCGTTGAACTAATCGGCGAGGGGGATGAAGACTATGGCTACACCTTC	CSVELIGEGDEDYGYTF
TRBJ1-2	NA	NA	TRBV3-1/TRBV3-2	TGTGCCAGCAGCCAGGGGAGGGGAGTTGTGGGAGGCTACACCTTC	CASSQGRGVVGGYTF
TRBJ2-2	NA	NA	TRBV19	TGTGCCAGTAGTATGGAGGACTTGGGGTCCGGGGAGCTGTTTTTT	CASSMEDLGSGELFF
TRBJ2-1	TRBD1	NA	TRBV6-6	TGTGCCAGCAGGGCGGACAGGGGAGGCAATGAGCAGTTCTTC	CASRADRGGNEQFF
TRBJ2-7	TRBD1	NA	TRBV18	TGTGCCAGCTCACCGAGGACAGGCCTAGCCTCCTACGAGCAGTACTTC	CASSPRTGLASYEQYF
TRBJ1-1	NA	many	TRBV7-8	TGTGCCACCCAGGGGTTAATGAACACTGAAGCTTTCTTT	CATQGLMNTEAFF
TRBJ2-4	NA	NA	TRBV19	TGTGCCAGTAGTATTAATCAGGCGGGCATTCAGTACTTC	CASSINQAGIQYF
TRBJ1-4	TRBD1	NA	TRBV5-1	TGCGCCAGCAGCGGTACAGGGGCGGGTAATGAAAAACTGTTTTTT	CASSGTGAGNEKLFF
TRBJ1-6	TRBD1	NA	TRBV4-2	TGTGCCAGCAGCCAAGATGGGCAGGGGGTTTCACCCCTCCACTTT	CASSQDGQGVSPLHF
TRBJ1-2	NA	NA	TRBV6-7	TGTGCCAGCAGTTCTCACAGGACCGGCTACACCTTC	CASSSHRTGYTF
TRBJ1-6	TRBD1	NA	TRBV2	TGTGCCAGCAGTCTCCAGGACAGGGGAGGTTCACCCCTCCACTTT	CASSLQDRGGSPLHF
TRBJ2-6	NA	many	TRBV7-2	TGTGCCAGCAGTCCAACTCTAGGGACAGGGGCCAACGTCCTGACTTTC	CASSPTLGTGANVLTF
TRBJ1-2	NA	NA	TRBV18	TGTGCCAGCTCACCACCCGGGGTGGGGGCCAACTATGGCTACACCTTC	CASSPPGVGANYGYTF
TRBJ2-1	TRBD2	NA	TRBV7-6	TGTGCCAGCACCCCTAACCGGGGGGGTGAGCAGTTCTTC	CASTPNRGGEQFF
TRBJ1-2	TRBD1	NA	TRBV10-3	TGTGCCATCAGTGGGGACAGTACAGGCTATGGCTACACCTTC	CAISGDSTGYGYTF
TRBJ2-7	NA	NA	TRBV5-1	TGCGCCAGCAGCAAGGGGGTTGTGGACGAGCAGTACTTC	CASSKGVVDEQYF
TRBJ2-7	NA	NA	TRBV4-1	TGCGCCAGCAGCCAAACAGGGTACGAGCAGTACTTC	CASSQTGYEQYF
TRBJ1-1	TRBD1	once	TRBV7-9	TGTGCCAGCCGGAACAGGGGGAATTTGGGGATGAACACTGAAGCTTTCTTT	CASRNRGNLGMNTEAFF
TRBJ2-2	NA	NA	TRBV6-2/TRBV6-3	TGTGCCAGCAGTTACTCGTGGGACTCAGGAGGGATCGGGGAGCTGTTTTTT	CASSYSWDSGGIGELFF
TRBJ2-7	TRBD1	NA	TRBV5-4	TGTGCCAGCAGCTCCGACAGGGACAACTACGAGCAGTACTTC	CASSSDRDNYEQYF
TRBJ2-5	TRBD1	once	TRBV28	TGTGCCAGCAGTACTTTAGGGGGCGGTTGGGAGACCCAGTACTTC	CASSTLGGGWETQYF
TRBJ2-2	NA	NA	TRBV5-1	TGCGCCAGCAGATCGACCGGGGAGCTGTTTTTT	CASRSTGELFF
TRBJ2-7	TRBD1	NA	TRBV5-1	TGCGCCAGCAGCCCAGGGGGAAAAAACTTCTACGAGCAGTACTTC	CASSPGGKNFYEQYF
TRBJ1-1	NA	few	TRBV12-3/TRBV12-4	TGTGCCAGCAGCATATCAGGGTTCTCTGAAGCTTTCTTT	CASSISGFSEAFF
TRBJ2-4	TRBD1	NA	TRBV3-1/TRBV3-2	TGTGCCAGCAGCCAGGGGACAGTCATAAACATTCAGTACTTC	CASSQGTVINIQYF
TRBJ1-1	NA	NA	TRBV12-3/TRBV12-4	TGTGCCAGCAGTTCCGTCGGCACTGAAGCTTTCTTT	CASSSVGTEAFF
TRBJ2-3	NA	NA	TRBV18	TGTGCCAGCTCACTAAGACAGGGCACAGATACGCAGTATTTT	CASSLRQGTDTQYF
TRBJ2-2	NA	NA	TRBV11-2	TGTGCCAGCAGCTATCAATCCGGGGAGCTGTTTTTT	CASSYQSGELFF
TRBJ2-3	TRBD2	once	TRBV7-2	TGTGCCAGCAGCCTGAGGGGTAGCGGGGTCCCAGATACGCAGTATTTT	CASSLRGSGVPDTQYF